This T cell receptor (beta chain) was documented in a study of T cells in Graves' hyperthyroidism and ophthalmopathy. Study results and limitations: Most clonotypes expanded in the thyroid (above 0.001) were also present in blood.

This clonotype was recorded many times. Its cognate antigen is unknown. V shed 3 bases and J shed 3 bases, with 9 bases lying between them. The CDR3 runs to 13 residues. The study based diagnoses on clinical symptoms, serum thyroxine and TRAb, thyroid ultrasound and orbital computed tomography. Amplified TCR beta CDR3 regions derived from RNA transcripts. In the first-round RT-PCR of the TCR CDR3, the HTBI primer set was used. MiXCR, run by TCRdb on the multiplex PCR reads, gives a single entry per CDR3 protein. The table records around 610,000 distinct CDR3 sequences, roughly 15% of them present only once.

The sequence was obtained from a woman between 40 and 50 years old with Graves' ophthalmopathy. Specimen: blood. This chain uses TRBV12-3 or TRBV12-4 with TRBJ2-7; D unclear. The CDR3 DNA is TGTGCCAGCAGTTTCGGGCAGAGCTACGAGCAGTACTTC. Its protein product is CASSFGQSYEQYF.